The present TCR beta chain was sequenced within a study of blood T cell repertoires in COVID-19. Assay: immunoSEQ multiplex PCR; the TCRdb copy retains only in-frame clones and omits some. The top ten hold over 1.5% of the sample, which has some 320,000 clones, around 85% seen once. The clonotype originates from a woman in her 30s who had been exposed to COVID-19. The sequenced sample was PBMCs or T cells enriched from blood (not recorded which).

CDR3 amino acids: CATLDRADNYGYTF. The CDR3 DNA follows: TGTGCCACCCTCGACAGGGCCGACAACTATGGCTACACCTTC. The chain employs TRBV10-3 and TRBJ1-2; 7 bases align to TRBD1. CDR1 ENHRY and CDR2 SYGVKD come from the germline V gene. V lost 10 bases and J lost 2; bases outside the gene matches: 10. The CDR3 is made up of 14 amino acids.